This TCR beta chain was observed in a study of vaccination effects on CD4 cells after COVID-19. Overall study: Convalescent patients, a few in all, were sampled both early and late after vaccination.

ViraFEST used viral peptide pools to expand antigen-specific CD4+ T cells before sequencing. Following an approximately ten-day culture, CD4+ T cells were purified. The person was diagnosed with PCR-confirmed SARS-CoV-2 infection between March and December 2020. Each person got two doses of an mRNA SARS-CoV-2 vaccine, BNT162b2 or mRNA-1273. Generated by immunoSEQ multiplex PCR, the TCRdb table keeps only in-frame clones and is missing some. Of under 15,000 clones listed, around 80% were seen once; the top ten hold about a sixth. The CDR3 is 14 residues long. Germline CDR1 is MGHRA and CDR2 is YSYEKL. The V and J ends lost 1 base and 7 bases, in that order; junction bases with no gene match: 6. Remarks on this clone: Its antigen is unidentified.

The rearrangement uses TRBV4-1 and TRBJ1-2, with 7 bases fitting TRBD1. Here the sequenced sample was CD4+ T cells from PBMCs cultured with SARS-CoV-2 spike peptides, taken after COVID-19 vaccination. This clonotype was sampled from a human donor who had a prior SARS-CoV-2 infection. Written as DNA, the CDR3 is TGCGCCAGCAGCCAAGCGACAGGGATTCCTGGCTACACCTTC. Its protein is CASSQATGIPGYTF.